These T cell receptor beta chains were read from a single sample in a study of shared clonotypes between healthy human individuals. The protocol was immunoSEQ multiplex PCR, while the TCRdb copy is restricted to in-frame clones and leaves out a portion. The data hold around 2,000,000 clones, with 85% to 95% observed a single time. What was sequenced was naive CD8+ T cells sorted from blood. These receptors came from a man aged 18-30 years in good health. Both conserved end residues are part of each CDR3. A D gene is named only where the DNA matches it firmly. Some rows mark clone size as missing; the rest say once, few, many or name a class of expanded clone.

length	J	D	V	size	CDR3	DNA
15	TRBJ2-3	TRBD1	TRBV9	.	CASSVGTGGADTQYF	TGTGCCAGCAGCGTAGGGACAGGGGGCGCAGATACGCAGTATTTT
17	TRBJ2-7	TRBD2	TRBV7-8	.	CASSLGLAGGPMNEQYF	TGTGCCAGCAGCCTTGGACTAGCGGGAGGGCCGATGAACGAGCAGTACTTC
14	TRBJ2-7	.	TRBV18	.	CASSPADHSYEQYF	TGTGCCAGCTCACCTGCGGACCACTCCTACGAGCAGTACTTC
14	TRBJ2-7	TRBD2	TRBV13	.	CASSIGISGGEQYF	TGTGCCAGCAGCATAGGGATTAGCGGGGGCGAGCAGTACTTC
14	TRBJ1-1	.	TRBV29-1	.	CSVEGGLENTEAFF	TGCAGCGTTGAAGGGGGATTGGAGAACACTGAAGCTTTCTTT
14	TRBJ1-3	TRBD1	TRBV30	.	CAWGTGGSGSTIYF	TGTGCCTGGGGGACAGGGGGCTCTGGAAGCACCATATATTTT
13	TRBJ2-7	TRBD1	TRBV6-5	.	CASSSDRAYEQYF	TGTGCCAGCAGTTCGGACAGGGCCTACGAGCAGTACTTC
11	TRBJ1-1	.	TRBV7-9	.	CASSLTVEAFF	TGTGCCAGCAGCCTGACGGTTGAAGCTTTCTTT
16	TRBJ2-7	.	TRBV30	once	CAWSVGPSQGTYEQYF	TGTGCCTGGAGTGTAGGCCCTAGCCAGGGGACCTACGAGCAGTACTTC
14	TRBJ1-3	.	TRBV18	.	CASSPSASGNTIYF	TGTGCCAGCTCCCCATCCGCGTCTGGAAACACCATATATTTT
14	TRBJ1-1	TRBD1	TRBV9	.	CASSSQGADTEAFF	TGTGCCAGCAGCTCACAGGGGGCCGACACTGAAGCTTTCTTT
14	TRBJ2-7	.	TRBV10-2	.	CASSTGTLSYEQYF	TGCGCCAGCAGTACCGGGACCCTCTCCTACGAGCAGTACTTC
14	TRBJ1-5	.	TRBV27	.	CASSLGHSNQPQHF	TGTGCCAGCAGTTTAGGCCATAGCAATCAGCCCCAGCATTTT
16	TRBJ2-5	TRBD1	TRBV7-9	once	CASSLGGTGVLETQYF	TGTGCCAGCAGCTTAGGCGGGACAGGGGTGTTAGAGACCCAGTACTTC
16	TRBJ2-1	.	TRBV9	.	CASSVEEISPDNEQFF	TGTGCCAGCAGCGTAGAGGAGATAAGCCCGGACAATGAGCAGTTCTTC
13	TRBJ1-1	.	TRBV6-5	.	CASSYSDSFEAFF	TGTGCCAGCAGTTACTCGGACAGTTTCGAAGCTTTCTTT
14	TRBJ1-2	.	TRBV5-6	.	CASSFGGPSYGYTF	TGTGCCAGCAGCTTTGGGGGCCCCTCCTATGGCTACACCTTC
11	TRBJ1-2	.	TRBV6-5	.	CASSYSYGYTF	TGTGCCAGCAGTTACTCGTATGGCTACACCTTC
15	TRBJ1-6	.	TRBV5-4	.	CASSLMGSYNSPLHF	TGTGCCAGCAGCTTGATGGGCTCCTATAATTCACCCCTCCACTTT
15	TRBJ1-6	.	TRBV9	once	CASSVAGTGVMSLHF	TGTGCCAGCAGCGTAGCTGGAACAGGCGTCATGTCCCTCCACTTT
15	TRBJ2-7	.	TRBV6-1	.	CASFVGPGSSYEQYF	TGTGCCAGCTTCGTAGGGCCGGGCAGCTCCTACGAGCAGTACTTC
15	TRBJ1-4	.	TRBV5-1	.	CASSSQMDINEKLFF	TGCGCCAGCAGCTCCCAAATGGATATTAATGAAAAACTGTTTTTT
13	TRBJ1-5	.	TRBV18	.	CASSQGSNQPQHF	TGTGCCAGCTCACAGGGTAGCAATCAGCCCCAGCATTTT
15	TRBJ2-7	.	TRBV7-6	.	CASSPSRGYFGEQYF	TGTGCCAGCAGCCCTAGTAGGGGGTATTTTGGCGAGCAGTACTTC
14	TRBJ2-7	.	TRBV7-9	.	CASSTDKSGYEQYF	TGTGCCAGCAGCACCGACAAGTCAGGCTACGAGCAGTACTTC
15	TRBJ2-7	TRBD2	TRBV7-6	.	CASSLLAGSSYEQYF	TGTGCCAGCAGCCTTCTAGCGGGAAGCTCCTACGAGCAGTACTTC
15	TRBJ2-2	.	TRBV2	.	CASSESPGIGGELFF	TGTGCCAGCAGTGAGAGCCCGGGGATCGGCGGGGAGCTGTTTTTT
14	TRBJ2-3	.	TRBV7-9	once	CASSLTGGTDTQYF	TGTGCCAGCAGCTTAACCGGGGGCACAGATACGCAGTATTTT
16	TRBJ2-7	.	TRBV5-1	.	CASTSENWTIYYEQYF	TGCGCCAGCACCTCCGAGAATTGGACTATCTACTACGAGCAGTACTTC
14	TRBJ2-1	TRBD2	TRBV29-1	.	CSARPLAGGFEGFF	TGCAGCGCCCGGCCACTAGCGGGGGGGTTCGAGGGGTTCTTC
14	TRBJ2-5	.	TRBV7-9	.	CASILGGNQETQYF	TGTGCCAGCATTTTAGGGGGGAACCAAGAGACCCAGTACTTC
14	TRBJ2-1	TRBD2	TRBV28	.	CASSLSGGGNEQFF	TGTGCCAGCAGCCTTAGCGGGGGTGGGAATGAGCAGTTCTTC
16	TRBJ1-2	TRBD1	TRBV5-1	.	CASSPGTGLANYGYTF	TGCGCCAGCAGCCCGGGGACAGGCTTAGCTAACTATGGCTACACCTTC
13	TRBJ2-5	.	TRBV5-6	.	CASSFRGPETQYF	TGTGCCAGCAGCTTTCGGGGCCCAGAGACCCAGTACTTC
11	TRBJ2-7	.	TRBV30	.	CAWSLSYEQYF	TGTGCCTGGAGTCTCAGTTACGAGCAGTACTTC
11	TRBJ2-7	.	TRBV6-1	.	CASSVRGEQYF	TGTGCCAGCAGCGTCCGGGGCGAGCAGTACTTC
16	TRBJ1-1	.	TRBV11-2	.	CASSLTQAGENAEAFF	TGTGCCAGCAGCTTAACACAAGCCGGGGAAAACGCTGAAGCTTTCTTT
18	TRBJ2-2	.	TRBV5-8	.	CASSLAWGHLANTGELFF	TGTGCCAGCAGCTTGGCCTGGGGACATCTCGCGAACACCGGGGAGCTGTTTTTT
14	TRBJ2-7	.	TRBV19	.	CASSPGLGYYEQYF	TGTGCCAGTAGTCCCGGTCTCGGGTACTACGAGCAGTACTTC
16	TRBJ2-7	TRBD2	TRBV29-1	.	CSVEDSERGAFYEQYF	TGCAGCGTTGAAGATTCGGAGCGGGGGGCATTCTACGAGCAGTACTTC
15	TRBJ2-1	.	TRBV4-1	.	CASSQTVVTYNEQFF	TGCGCCAGCAGCCAAACAGTGGTGACCTACAATGAGCAGTTCTTC
14	TRBJ2-5	.	TRBV5-1	.	CASSLGTPQETQYF	TGCGCCAGCAGCCTAGGGACACCCCAAGAGACCCAGTACTTC
16	TRBJ1-1	.	TRBV28	.	CASSLRGRVSNTEAFF	TGTGCCAGCAGTTTACGCGGCAGGGTCTCGAACACTGAAGCTTTCTTT
15	TRBJ1-2	.	TRBV6-5	.	CASSYSPSGDYGYTF	TGTGCCAGCAGTTACTCTCCCTCAGGAGACTATGGCTACACCTTC
16	TRBJ2-1	.	TRBV27	.	CASSNPASESYNEQFF	TGTGCCAGCAGTAACCCGGCTAGCGAGTCCTACAATGAGCAGTTCTTC
12	TRBJ1-2	TRBD1	TRBV2	once	CATSGGANGYTF	TGTGCCACCTCAGGGGGCGCTAATGGCTACACCTTC
16	TRBJ1-4	TRBD1	TRBV7-8	.	CASSLGDREDGEKLFF	TGTGCCAGCAGCTTAGGGGACAGGGAGGATGGCGAAAAACTGTTTTTT